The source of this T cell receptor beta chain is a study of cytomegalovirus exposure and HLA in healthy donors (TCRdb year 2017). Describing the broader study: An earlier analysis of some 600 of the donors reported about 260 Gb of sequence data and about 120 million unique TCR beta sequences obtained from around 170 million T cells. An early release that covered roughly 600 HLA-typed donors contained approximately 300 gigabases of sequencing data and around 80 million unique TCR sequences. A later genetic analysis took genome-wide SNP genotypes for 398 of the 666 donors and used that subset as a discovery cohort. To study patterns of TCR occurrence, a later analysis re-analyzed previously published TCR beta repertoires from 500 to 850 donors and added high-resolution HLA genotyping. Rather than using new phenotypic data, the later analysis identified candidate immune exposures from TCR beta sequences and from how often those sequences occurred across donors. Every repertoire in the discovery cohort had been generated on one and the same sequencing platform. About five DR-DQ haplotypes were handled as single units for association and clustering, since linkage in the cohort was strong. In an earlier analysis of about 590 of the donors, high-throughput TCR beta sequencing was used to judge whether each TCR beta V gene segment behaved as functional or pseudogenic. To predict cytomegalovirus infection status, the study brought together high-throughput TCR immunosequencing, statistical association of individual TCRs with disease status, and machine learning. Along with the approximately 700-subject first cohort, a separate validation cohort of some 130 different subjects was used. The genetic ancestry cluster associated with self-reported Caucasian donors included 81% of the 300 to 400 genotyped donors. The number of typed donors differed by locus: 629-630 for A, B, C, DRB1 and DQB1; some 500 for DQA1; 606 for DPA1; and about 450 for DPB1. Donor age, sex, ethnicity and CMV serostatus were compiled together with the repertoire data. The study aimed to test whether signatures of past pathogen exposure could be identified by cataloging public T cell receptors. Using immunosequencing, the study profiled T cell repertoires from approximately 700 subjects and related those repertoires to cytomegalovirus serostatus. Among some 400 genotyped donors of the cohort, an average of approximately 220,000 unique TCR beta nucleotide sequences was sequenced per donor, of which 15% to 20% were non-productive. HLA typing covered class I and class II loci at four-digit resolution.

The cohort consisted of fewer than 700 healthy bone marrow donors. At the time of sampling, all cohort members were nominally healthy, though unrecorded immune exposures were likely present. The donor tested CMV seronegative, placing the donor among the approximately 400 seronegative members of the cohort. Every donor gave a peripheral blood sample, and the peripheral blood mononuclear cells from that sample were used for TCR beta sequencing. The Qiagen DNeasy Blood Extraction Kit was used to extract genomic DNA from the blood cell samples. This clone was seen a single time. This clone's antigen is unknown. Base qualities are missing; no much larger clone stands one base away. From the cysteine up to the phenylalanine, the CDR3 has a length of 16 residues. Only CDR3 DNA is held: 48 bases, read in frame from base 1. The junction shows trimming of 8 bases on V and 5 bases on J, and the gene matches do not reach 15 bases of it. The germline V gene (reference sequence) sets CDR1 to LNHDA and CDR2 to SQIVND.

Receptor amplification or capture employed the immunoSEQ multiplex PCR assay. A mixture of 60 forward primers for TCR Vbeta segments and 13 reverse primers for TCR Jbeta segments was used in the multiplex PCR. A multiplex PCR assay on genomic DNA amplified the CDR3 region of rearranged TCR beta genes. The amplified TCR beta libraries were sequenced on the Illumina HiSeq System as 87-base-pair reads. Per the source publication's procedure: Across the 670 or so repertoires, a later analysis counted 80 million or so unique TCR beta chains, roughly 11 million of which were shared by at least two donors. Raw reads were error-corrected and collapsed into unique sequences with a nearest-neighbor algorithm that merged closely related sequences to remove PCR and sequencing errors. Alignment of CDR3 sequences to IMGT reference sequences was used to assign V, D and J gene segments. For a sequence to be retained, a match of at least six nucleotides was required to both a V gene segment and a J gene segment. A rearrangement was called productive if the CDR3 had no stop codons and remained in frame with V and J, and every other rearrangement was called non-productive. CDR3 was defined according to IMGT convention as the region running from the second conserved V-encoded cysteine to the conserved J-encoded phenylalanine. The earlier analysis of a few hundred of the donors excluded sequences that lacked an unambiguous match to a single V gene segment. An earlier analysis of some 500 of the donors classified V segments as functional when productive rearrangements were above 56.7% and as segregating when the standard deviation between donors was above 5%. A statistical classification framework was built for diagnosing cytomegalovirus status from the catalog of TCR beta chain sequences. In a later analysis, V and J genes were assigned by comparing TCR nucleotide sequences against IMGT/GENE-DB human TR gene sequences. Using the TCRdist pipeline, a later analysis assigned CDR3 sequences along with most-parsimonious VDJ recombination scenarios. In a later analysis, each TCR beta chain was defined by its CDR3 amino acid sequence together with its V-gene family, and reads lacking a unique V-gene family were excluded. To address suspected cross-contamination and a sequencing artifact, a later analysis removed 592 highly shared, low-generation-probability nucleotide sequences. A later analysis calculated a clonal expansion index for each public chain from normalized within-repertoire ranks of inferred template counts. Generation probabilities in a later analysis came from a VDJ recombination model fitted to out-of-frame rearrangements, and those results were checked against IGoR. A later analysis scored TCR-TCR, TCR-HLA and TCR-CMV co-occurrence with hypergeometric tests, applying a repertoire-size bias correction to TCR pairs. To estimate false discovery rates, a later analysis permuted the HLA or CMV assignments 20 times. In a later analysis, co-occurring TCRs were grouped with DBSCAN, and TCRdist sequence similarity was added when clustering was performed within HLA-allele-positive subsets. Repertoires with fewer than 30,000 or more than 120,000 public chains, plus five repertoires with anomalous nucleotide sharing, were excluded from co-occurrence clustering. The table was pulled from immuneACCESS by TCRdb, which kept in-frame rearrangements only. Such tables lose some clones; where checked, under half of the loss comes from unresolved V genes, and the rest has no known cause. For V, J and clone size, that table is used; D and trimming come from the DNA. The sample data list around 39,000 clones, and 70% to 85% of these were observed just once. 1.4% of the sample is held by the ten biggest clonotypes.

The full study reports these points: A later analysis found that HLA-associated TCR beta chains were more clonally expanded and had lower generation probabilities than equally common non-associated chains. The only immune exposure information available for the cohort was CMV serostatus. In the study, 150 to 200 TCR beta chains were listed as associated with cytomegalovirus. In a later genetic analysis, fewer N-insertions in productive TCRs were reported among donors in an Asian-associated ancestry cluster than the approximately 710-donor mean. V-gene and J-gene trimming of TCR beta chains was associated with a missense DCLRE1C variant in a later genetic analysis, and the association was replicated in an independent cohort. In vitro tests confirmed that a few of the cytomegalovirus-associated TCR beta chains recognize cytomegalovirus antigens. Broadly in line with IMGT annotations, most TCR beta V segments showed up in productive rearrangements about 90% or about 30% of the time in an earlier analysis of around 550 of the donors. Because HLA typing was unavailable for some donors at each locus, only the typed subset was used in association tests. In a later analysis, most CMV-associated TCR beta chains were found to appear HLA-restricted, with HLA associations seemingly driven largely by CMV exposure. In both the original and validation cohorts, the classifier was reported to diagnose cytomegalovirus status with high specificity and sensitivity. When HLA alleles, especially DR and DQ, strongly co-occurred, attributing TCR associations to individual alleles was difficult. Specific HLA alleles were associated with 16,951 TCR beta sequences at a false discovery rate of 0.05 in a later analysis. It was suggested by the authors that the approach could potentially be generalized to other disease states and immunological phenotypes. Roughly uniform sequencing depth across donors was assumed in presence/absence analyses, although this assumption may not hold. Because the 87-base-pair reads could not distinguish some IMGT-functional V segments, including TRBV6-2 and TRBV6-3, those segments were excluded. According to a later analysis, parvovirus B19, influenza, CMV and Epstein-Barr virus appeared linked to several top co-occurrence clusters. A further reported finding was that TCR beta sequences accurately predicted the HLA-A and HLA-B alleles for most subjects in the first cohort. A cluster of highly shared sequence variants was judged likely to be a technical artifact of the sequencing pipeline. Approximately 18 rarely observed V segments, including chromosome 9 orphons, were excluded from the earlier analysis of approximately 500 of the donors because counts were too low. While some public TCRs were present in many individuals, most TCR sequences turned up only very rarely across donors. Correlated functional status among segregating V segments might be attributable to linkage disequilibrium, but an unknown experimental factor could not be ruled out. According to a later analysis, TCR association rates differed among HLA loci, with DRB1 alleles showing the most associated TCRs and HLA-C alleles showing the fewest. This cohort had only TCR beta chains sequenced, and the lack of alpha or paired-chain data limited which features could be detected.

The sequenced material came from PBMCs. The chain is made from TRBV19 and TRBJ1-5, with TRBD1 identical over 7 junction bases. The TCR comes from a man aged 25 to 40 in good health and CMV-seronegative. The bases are TGTGCCAGTCAAGGGGGAACAAGGGGGCTTCATCAGCCCCAGCATTTT. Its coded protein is CASQGGTRGLHQPQHF.